This T cell receptor beta chain was identified during a study of blood T cell repertoires in COVID-19. On the study more broadly: In each case, the material was cDNA or gDNA derived from T cells, B-cell-depleted T cells, or PBMCs.

Repertoires were generated with immunoSEQ multiplex PCR, while TCRdb's copy carries only in-frame clones and drops some. This table holds tens of thousands of clones, roughly 79% found once. The CDR3 contains 14 residues. Germline CDR1 is SGHDN and CDR2 is FVKESK. Trimming pared 0 bases from V and 3 bases from J, leaving 9 bases between. Enrolled during active infection, Seattle patients were then followed longitudinally. This sequence joins TRBV14 and TRBJ2-7; D ambiguous. This TCR was recovered from a man older than 75 with COVID-19, enrolled during active disease. Sequencing input: peripheral blood. CDR3 sequence: CASSQDSGSYEQYF. The DNA of the CDR3 is TGTGCCAGCAGCCAAGATTCGGGTAGCTACGAGCAGTACTTC.